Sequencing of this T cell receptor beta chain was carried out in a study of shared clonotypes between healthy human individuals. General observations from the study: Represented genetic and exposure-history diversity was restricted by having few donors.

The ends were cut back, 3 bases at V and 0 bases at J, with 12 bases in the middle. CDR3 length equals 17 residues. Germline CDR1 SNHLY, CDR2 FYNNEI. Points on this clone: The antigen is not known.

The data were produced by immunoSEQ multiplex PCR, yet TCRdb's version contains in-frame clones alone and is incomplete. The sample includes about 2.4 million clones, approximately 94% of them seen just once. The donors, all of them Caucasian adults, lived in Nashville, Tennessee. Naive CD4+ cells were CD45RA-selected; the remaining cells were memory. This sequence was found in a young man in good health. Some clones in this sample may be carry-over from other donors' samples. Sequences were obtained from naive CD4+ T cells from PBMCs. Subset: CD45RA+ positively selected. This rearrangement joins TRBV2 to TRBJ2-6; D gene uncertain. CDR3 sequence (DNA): TGTGCCAGCAGTGATCCGGGTCAGCTCTCTGGGGCCAACGTCCTGACTTTC. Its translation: CASSDPGQLSGANVLTF.